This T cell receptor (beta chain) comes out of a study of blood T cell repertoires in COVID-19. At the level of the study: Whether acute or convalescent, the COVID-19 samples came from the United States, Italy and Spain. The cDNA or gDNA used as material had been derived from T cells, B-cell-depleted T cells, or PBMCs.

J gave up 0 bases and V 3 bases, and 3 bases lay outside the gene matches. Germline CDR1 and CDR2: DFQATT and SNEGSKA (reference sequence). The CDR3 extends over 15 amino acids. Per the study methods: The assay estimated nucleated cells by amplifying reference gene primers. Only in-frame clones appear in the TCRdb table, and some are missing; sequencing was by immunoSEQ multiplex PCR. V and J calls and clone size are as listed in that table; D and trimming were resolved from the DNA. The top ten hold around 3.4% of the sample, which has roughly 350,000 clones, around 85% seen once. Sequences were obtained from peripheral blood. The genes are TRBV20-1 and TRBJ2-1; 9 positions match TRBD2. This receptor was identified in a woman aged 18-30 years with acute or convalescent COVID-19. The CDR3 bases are TGCAGTGCTAGTGATAGCGGGAGCTCCTACAATGAGCAGTTCTTC. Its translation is CSASDSGSSYNEQFF.